This T cell receptor (beta chain) was recovered during a study of T cell changes during pregnancy in multiple sclerosis. Germline assignment: CDR1 WNHNN and CDR2 SYGVQD (reference sequence). The CDR3 runs 16 residues. The V gene end was trimmed by 4 bases and the J gene end by 2 bases; junction bases not matched to a gene: 8. Clones were sequenced by immunoSEQ multiplex PCR, and TCRdb holds only the in-frame ones, with some missing. The table has about 69,000 clones, approximately 91% seen once. The gene calls are TRBV10-1 and TRBJ2-7; 10 bases map to TRBD1. Sequencing used peripheral blood, obtained in the third trimester of pregnancy. This clonotype was sampled from a female donor with multiple sclerosis, enrolled in a pregnancy study. CDR3 protein: CASSGTSGTGAYEQYF. In DNA form, the CDR3 reads TGCGCCAGCAGTGGTACCAGCGGGACAGGGGCCTACGAGCAGTACTTC.